These T cell receptor beta chains were read from a single sample in a study of blood T cells in healthy people across ages. One entry per CDR3 protein, called by TCRdb with MiXCR from the 5' RACE reads. The sample includes about 1.1 million distinct CDR3 sequences, more than 30% seen only once; the top ten take roughly 13%. Sequences were obtained from blood. The source is a young man in good health. The CDR3 runs from the conserved cysteine through the conserved F or W. The D gene is left open where the match is weak. Where a row states a size, it is once, few, many or the class of an expanded clone; other rows omit it.

J gene	D gene	clone size	V gene	CDR3 DNA	CDR3 protein
TRBJ2-7	TRBD2	NA	TRBV4-3	TGCGCCAGCAGCCAAAACCACCTGGGACTAGCGGACGAGCAGTACTTC	CASSQNHLGLADEQYF
TRBJ1-4	NA	NA	TRBV14	TGTGCCAGCAGCTTGGGTCTGGGCAGCGGTGAAAAACTGTTTTTT	CASSLGLGSGEKLFF
TRBJ2-5	TRBD1	NA	TRBV12-3/TRBV12-4	TGTGCCAGCAGTTTGGGCAGGGGGCTGGACAGTGAGCAGTACTTC	CASSLGRGLDSEQYF
TRBJ1-1	NA	NA	TRBV27	TGTGCCAGCAGTTTCCGGTGGGAGAACACTGAAGCTTTCTTT	CASSFRWENTEAFF
TRBJ1-2	NA	NA	TRBV12-5	TGTGCTAGTGGTGAGGGAGACAGGAACTATGGCTACACCTTC	CASGEGDRNYGYTF
TRBJ2-2	NA	NA	TRBV20-1	TGCAGTGCTAGGGACCGGGACCTTCGCGGGGAGCTGTTTTTT	CSARDRDLRGELFF
TRBJ1-2	NA	NA	TRBV12-3/TRBV12-4	TGTGCCAGCAGTTTATTAGGTCAGCGGAATGGCTACACCTTC	CASSLLGQRNGYTF
TRBJ2-3	TRBD1	few	TRBV9	TGTGCCAGCAGCGTAAACACCCTGGGACAGGGGGCCGTCGATACGCAGTATTTT	CASSVNTLGQGAVDTQYF
TRBJ2-1	TRBD2	NA	TRBV30	TGTGCCTGGAGGTGGAAGACTAGCTTTAATGAGCAGTTCTTC	CAWRWKTSFNEQFF
TRBJ1-2	NA	NA	TRBV4-1	TGCGCCAGCAGCCAAGGAGTCGGGCCGCCTAACTATGGCTACACCTTC	CASSQGVGPPNYGYTF
TRBJ2-1	NA	NA	TRBV25-1	TGTGCCAGCAGTGACCGGGGGCGTGGATGGCAGTTCTTC	CASSDRGRGWQFF
TRBJ2-1	NA	few	TRBV30	TGTGCCTGGAAGGTCAGCACCAATAACTACAATGAGCAGTTCTTC	CAWKVSTNNYNEQFF
TRBJ1-2	NA	NA	TRBV6-5	TGTGCCAGCAGTTCCCCGAGAGGGGCTTTTTGGGGCTACACCTTC	CASSSPRGAFWGYTF
TRBJ2-1	NA	few	TRBV13	TGTGCCAGCAGCCCAGATGCGGGGCGGTCCTACAATGAGCAGTTCTTC	CASSPDAGRSYNEQFF
TRBJ2-3	NA	many	TRBV20-1	TGCAGTGCTAGCGGGGGACGGGATACGCAGTATTTT	CSASGGRDTQYF
TRBJ2-1	TRBD1	few	TRBV10-3	TGTGCCATCAGTGAGTCCCAGGGGGCAGGGAATGAGCAGTTCTTC	CAISESQGAGNEQFF
TRBJ2-6	NA	NA	TRBV9	TGTGCCAGCAGCCCAACCTATATCTCTGGGGCCAACGTCCTGACTTTC	CASSPTYISGANVLTF
TRBJ1-5	TRBD1	NA	TRBV11-1	TGTGCCAGCAGCTTAGGATTCTGGGACAGGGAAGTTTCTTCGCGTAATCAGCCCCAGCATTTT	CASSLGFWDREVSSRNQPQHF
TRBJ1-1	NA	few	TRBV7-9	TGTGCCAGCAGTTCGGGGGGGGGTCCCACTGAAGCTTTCTTT	CASSSGGGPTEAFF
TRBJ2-2	TRBD2	NA	TRBV4-1	TGCGCCAGCAGCCGAGCTCTAGCGGGGGGTCTGAACACCGGGGAGCTGTTTTTT	CASSRALAGGLNTGELFF
TRBJ2-1	NA	NA	TRBV29-1	TGCAGCGTTTCAGGTCCAACCCACAATGAGCAGTTCTTC	CSVSGPTHNEQFF
TRBJ2-5	NA	few	TRBV6-6	TGTGCCAGCAGTTACTCGGAACAGGGCCAGACCCAGTACTTC	CASSYSEQGQTQYF
TRBJ2-1	NA	few	TRBV20-1	TGCAGTGCTAGTCCCCCTGGCCGGGGGCAGTTCTTC	CSASPPGRGQFF
TRBJ2-1	TRBD2	NA	TRBV12-3/TRBV12-4	TGTGCCAGCAGTGGACGGACTAGCGGGGGGGAGCAGTTCTTC	CASSGRTSGGEQFF